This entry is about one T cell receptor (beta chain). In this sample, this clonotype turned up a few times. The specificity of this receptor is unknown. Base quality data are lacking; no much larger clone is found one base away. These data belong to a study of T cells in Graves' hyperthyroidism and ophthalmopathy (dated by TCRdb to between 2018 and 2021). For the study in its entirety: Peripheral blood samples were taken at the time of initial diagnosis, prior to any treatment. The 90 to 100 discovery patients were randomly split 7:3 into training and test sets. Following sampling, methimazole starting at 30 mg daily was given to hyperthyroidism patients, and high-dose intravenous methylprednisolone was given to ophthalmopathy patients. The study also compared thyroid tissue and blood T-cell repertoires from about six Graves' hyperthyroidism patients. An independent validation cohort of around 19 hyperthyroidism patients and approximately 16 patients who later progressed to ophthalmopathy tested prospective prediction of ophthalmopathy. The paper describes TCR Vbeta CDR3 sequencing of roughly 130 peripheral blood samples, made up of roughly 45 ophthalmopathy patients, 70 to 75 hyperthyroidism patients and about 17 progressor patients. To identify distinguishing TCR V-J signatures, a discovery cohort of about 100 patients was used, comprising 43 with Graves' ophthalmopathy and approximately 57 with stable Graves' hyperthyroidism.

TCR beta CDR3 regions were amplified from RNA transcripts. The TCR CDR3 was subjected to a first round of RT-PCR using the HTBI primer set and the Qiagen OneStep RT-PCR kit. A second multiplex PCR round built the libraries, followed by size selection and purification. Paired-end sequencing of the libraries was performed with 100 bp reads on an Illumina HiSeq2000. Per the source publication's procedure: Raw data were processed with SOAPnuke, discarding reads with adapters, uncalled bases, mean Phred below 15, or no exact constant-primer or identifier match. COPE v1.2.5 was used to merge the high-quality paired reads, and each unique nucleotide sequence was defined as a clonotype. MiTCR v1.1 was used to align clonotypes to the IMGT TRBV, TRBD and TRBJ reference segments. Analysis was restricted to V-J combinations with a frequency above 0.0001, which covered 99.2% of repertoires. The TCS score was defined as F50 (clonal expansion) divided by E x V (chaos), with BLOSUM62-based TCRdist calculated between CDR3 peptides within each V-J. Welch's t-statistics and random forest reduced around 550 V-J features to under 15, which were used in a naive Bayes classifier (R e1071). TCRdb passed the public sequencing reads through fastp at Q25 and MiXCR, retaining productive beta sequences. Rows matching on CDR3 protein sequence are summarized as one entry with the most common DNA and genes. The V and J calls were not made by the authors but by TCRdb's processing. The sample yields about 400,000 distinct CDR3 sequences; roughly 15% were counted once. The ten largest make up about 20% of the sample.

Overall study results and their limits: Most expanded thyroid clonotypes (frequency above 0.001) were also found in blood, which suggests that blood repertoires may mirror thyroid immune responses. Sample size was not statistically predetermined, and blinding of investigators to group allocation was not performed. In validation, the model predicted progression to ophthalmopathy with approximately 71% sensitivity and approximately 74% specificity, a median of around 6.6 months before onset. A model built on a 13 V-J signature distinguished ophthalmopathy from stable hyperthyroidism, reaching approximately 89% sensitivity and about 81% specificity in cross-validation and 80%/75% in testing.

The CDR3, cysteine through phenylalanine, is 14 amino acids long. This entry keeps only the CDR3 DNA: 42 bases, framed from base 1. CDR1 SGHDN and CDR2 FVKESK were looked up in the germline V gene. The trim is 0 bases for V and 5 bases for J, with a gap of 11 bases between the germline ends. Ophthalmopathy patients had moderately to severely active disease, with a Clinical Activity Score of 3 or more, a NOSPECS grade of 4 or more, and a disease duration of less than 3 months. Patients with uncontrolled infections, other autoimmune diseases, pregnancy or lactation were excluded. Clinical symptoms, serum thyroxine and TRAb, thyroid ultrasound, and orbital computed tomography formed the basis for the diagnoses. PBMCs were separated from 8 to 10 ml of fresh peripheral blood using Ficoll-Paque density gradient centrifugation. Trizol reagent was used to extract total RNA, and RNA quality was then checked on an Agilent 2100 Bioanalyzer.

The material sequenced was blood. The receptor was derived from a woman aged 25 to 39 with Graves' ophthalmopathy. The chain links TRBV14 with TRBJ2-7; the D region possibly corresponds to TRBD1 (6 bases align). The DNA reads TGTGCCAGCAGCCAAGATCCAGGGGAGAACGAGCAGTACTTC. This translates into CASSQDPGENEQYF.